This T cell receptor beta chain was sequenced for a study of blood T cell repertoires in COVID-19. The CDR3 extends over 15 amino acids. V dropped 1 base and J dropped 4 bases, with 13 bases sitting between them. CDR1 and CDR2 (germline): LNHDA, SQIVND (reference sequence). In the study's own analysis: From reference gene primer amplification, estimates of nucleated cell counts were derived. The repertoire was sequenced with immunoSEQ multiplex PCR; TCRdb's copy has only in-frame clones and lacks some. That table furnishes V, J and clone size, whereas the DNA furnished D and trimming. Of around 70,000 clones in the sample, roughly 86% were seen once.

The sequencing input was peripheral blood. This clonotype was sampled from a human donor in a cohort sampled during active COVID-19. The V and J genes are TRBV19 and TRBJ1-2; weak D call: TRBD1 (6 bases). The CDR3 region is CASSIAAARGYGYTF. The CDR3 DNA reads as TGTGCCAGTAGTATAGCGGCGGCCAGGGGCTATGGCTACACCTTC.